Sequencing of this TCR beta chain was carried out in a study of metastatic and nonmetastatic thyroid tumors. TCRdb reprocessed the PCR reads via MiXCR. The sample lists roughly 20,000 clones; 29% were seen once. All patients were treatment-naive before thyroid surgery. Study-level points and caveats: Malignant thyroid tumors reportedly had TCR beta diversity that was significantly higher than in benign nodules, in blood and tumor.

On this clone: The antigen is undetermined.

Sample: tumor tissue. The source of this sequence is a female donor with papillary thyroid cancer or a benign thyroid nodule (not recorded which). Some clones in this sample may be carry-over from other donors' samples.

CDR3 coding DNA: TGTGCCAGCAGCGTAGGGCGGGGAGGAAACTATGGCTACACCTTC. Protein: CASSVGRGGNYGYTF. V is TRBV9 and J is TRBJ1-2; D ambiguous. CDR3 length: 15 amino acids. Germline V lookup: CDR1 SGDLS, CDR2 YYNGEE. V lost 0 bases and J lost 2, with 11 bases in between. Looking up the rest from reference TRBV9 and TRBJ1-2 gives the full variable domain: DSGVTQTPKHLITATGQRVTLRCSPRSGDLSVYWYQQSLDQGLQFLIQYYNGEERAKGNILERFSAQQFPDLHSELNLSSLELGDSALYFCASSVGRGGNYGYTFGSGTRLTVV.